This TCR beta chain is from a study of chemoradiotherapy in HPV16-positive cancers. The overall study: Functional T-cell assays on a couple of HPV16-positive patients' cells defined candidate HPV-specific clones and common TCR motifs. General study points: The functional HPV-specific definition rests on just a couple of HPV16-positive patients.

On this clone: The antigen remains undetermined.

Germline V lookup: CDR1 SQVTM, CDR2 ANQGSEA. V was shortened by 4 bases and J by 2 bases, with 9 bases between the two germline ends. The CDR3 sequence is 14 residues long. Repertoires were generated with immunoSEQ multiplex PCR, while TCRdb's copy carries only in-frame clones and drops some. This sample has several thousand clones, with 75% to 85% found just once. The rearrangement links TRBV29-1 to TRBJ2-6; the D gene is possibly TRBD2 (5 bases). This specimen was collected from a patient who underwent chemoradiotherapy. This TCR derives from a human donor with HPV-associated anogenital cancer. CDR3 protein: CSVVGVAGANVLTF. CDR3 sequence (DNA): TGCAGCGTTGTCGGGGTCGCTGGGGCCAACGTCCTGACTTTC.